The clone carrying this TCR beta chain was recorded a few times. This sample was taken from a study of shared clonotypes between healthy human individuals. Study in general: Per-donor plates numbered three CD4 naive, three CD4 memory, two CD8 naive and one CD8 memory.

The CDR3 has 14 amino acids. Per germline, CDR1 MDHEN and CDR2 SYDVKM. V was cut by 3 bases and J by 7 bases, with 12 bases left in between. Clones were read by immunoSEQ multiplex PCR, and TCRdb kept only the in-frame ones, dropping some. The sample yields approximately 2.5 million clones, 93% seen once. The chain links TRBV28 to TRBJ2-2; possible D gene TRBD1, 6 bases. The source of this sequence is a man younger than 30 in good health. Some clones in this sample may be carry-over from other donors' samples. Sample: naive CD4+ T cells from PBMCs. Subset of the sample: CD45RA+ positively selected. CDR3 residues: CASSLGTLNGELFF. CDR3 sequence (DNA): TGTGCCAGCAGTTTGGGGACACTAAACGGGGAGCTGTTTTTT.